The sequence of this T cell receptor (beta chain) was determined in a study of T cell responses to AZD1222 COVID-19 vaccine. Study results and caveats: Repertoires in all cases were sampled only once the peak T cell response had passed.

This CDR3 contains 13 residues. The germline gives CDR1 SGHAT, CDR2 FQNNGV. The V and J ends lost 5 bases and 3 bases respectively, with 10 bases between them. This clone is a singleton in its sample. What it binds is not known. Data came from immunoSEQ multiplex PCR; TCRdb stores just in-frame clones and leaves some out. The table shows about 100,000 clones, with 80% to 90% occurring only once. The sequence was obtained from an adult in good health. Specimen: peripheral blood, collected on day 0 of MenACWY control vaccination. This sequence joins TRBV11-2 and TRBJ2-5; D remains ambiguous. Here the CDR3 reads CASSIGDEETQYF. The DNA of the CDR3 is TGTGCCAGCAGCATCGGTGACGAAGAGACCCAGTACTTC.